The 11 T cell receptor beta chains presented below share a single source sample, sequenced in a study of lymphopenia after photon versus proton radiotherapy (dated by TCRdb to between 2017 and 2020). The library was made by the immunoSEQ multiplex PCR assay. Here the immuneACCESS table is served through TCRdb, limited to in-frame sequences with V and J called. Missing clones are a known gap in these copies; in checked studies unresolved V genes cover under half, and the rest lacks a known reason. A total of 60,000 to 75,000 clones appear in this sample, 86% of them only once. Approximately 2.2% of the sample rests with the top ten. Sequenced here: peripheral blood, sampled from a patient treated with photon-based radiotherapy. The receptors originated from a man aged 35 to 55 with gastric cancer.

The chain joins TRBV4-2 to TRBJ1-2; weak D call: TRBD1 (5 bases). Germline lookup yields CDR1 LGHNA and CDR2 YNFKEQ. Between the trimmed V and J ends, which lost 4 bases and 4 bases, there was a span of 10 bases. The CDR3 sequence is 13 residues long. The CDR3, as DNA: TGTGCCAGCAGCCCCGACAGCGCCTATGGCTACACCTTC. Residues: CASSPDSAYGYTF.

Only one count was recorded for this clone. The chain has TRBV9 and TRBJ2-7; 11 bases fit TRBD1. This CDR3 comprises 15 residues. Trimming removed 4 bases from V and 5 bases from J; junction bases left unmatched: 8. CDR1 and CDR2 (germline): SGDLS, YYNGEE. The CDR3 DNA follows: TGTGCCAGCAGCACGAGGGACAGGGGGTCCCACGAGCAGTACTTC. Protein: CASSTRDRGSHEQYF.

The rearrangement joins TRBV6-5 to TRBJ2-3, with unresolved D. Trimming removed 2 bases at V and 2 bases at J, with 5 bases between. The V gene's germline CDR1 is MNHEY and CDR2 SVGAGI. This CDR3 contains 13 residues. The CDR3 loop is CASSYDSTDTQYF. The DNA of the CDR3 is TGTGCCAGCAGTTACGACTCCACAGATACGCAGTATTTT.

The V gene is TRBV7-6, the J gene TRBJ2-2, with D tentatively TRBD2 (6 bases). The CDR3 loop spans 17 amino acids. V lost 5 bases, J lost 0 bases, and 16 bases lay in between. Germline CDR1 SGHVS, CDR2 FNYEAQ. CDR3 sequence reads: CASSPRAGATNTGELFF. In DNA form, the CDR3 reads TGTGCCAGCAGCCCAAGAGCGGGCGCCACGAACACCGGGGAGCTGTTTTTT.

The rearrangement uses TRBV19 and TRBJ2-7; D could derive from TRBD1 or TRBD2 (6 bases each). The CDR3 has 14 residues. The germline CDR1 and CDR2 sequences are LNHDA and SQIVND (reference sequence). V lost 5 bases and J 2 bases, leaving 13 bases between the germline ends. CDR3 residues: CASSVTGGPYEQYF. The CDR3 coding sequence is TGTGCCAGTAGTGTCACCGGGGGCCCCTACGAGCAGTACTTC.

J is TRBJ2-1 and V is TRBV11-2; 8 bases are shared with TRBD1. The germline V gene encodes CDR1 SGHAT and CDR2 FQNNGV. The CDR3 runs to 15 residues. J lost 5 bases, V lost 1 base, and 4 bases had no gene match. CDR3 region: CASSLAQGGHNEQFF. CDR3 nucleotide sequence: TGTGCCAGCAGCTTAGCACAGGGGGGACACAATGAGCAGTTCTTC.

The chain employs TRBV6-6 and TRBJ1-6; TRBD1 is a possible D gene (6 bases). V was trimmed by 10 bases and J by 5 bases, leaving 18 bases between them. In germline, CDR1 is MNHNY, CDR2 SVGAGI (reference sequence). This CDR3 region has 15 residues. CDR3 in amino acids: CAIRPPGDDNSPLHF. CDR3 in DNA: TGTGCCATCCGCCCCCCAGGGGATGATAATTCACCCCTCCACTTT.

V is TRBV6-5 and J is TRBJ2-2; D might be TRBD1 (6 bases). CDR1 and CDR2 (germline): MNHEY, SVGAGI. Deletions cut 2 bases from V and 3 bases from J, with 10 bases between. The CDR3 is 15 amino acids. The CDR3 loop reads CASSYGAGDTGELFF. The CDR3 coding sequence is TGTGCCAGCAGTTACGGGGCAGGGGACACCGGGGAGCTGTTTTTT.

The chain employs TRBV5-1 and TRBJ2-5; 10 nucleotides match TRBD1. The ends lost 4 bases at V and 1 base at J; junction bases unmatched: 4. The CDR3 spans 15 residues. From germline, CDR1 is SGHRS and CDR2 YFSETQ. The CDR3 loop reads CASSPGTGAQETQYF. The CDR3 DNA sequence: TGCGCCAGCAGCCCCGGGACAGGGGCCCAAGAGACCCAGTACTTC.

The chain is built from TRBV7-9 and TRBJ2-5, with D possibly matching TRBD1 (5 bases). The DNA end favors TRBJ2-7, so the J call may be wrong. This CDR3 is built from 15 residues. Germline V gives CDR1 SEHNR, CDR2 FQNEAQ (reference sequence). In DNA form, the CDR3 reads TGTGCCAGCAGCGTCTCCGCAGACAGCTCCTACGAGCAGTACTTC. Its protein is CASSVSADSSYEQYF.

CDR3 coding DNA: TGTGCCAGCTCACCCTTCCCACAGGCAGAAAAACTGTTTTTT. The encoded protein is CASSPFPQAEKLFF. The gene calls are TRBV18 and TRBJ1-4, with a tentative D call TRBD1 (5 bases). Per germline, CDR1 KGHSH and CDR2 LQKENI. The CDR3 consists of 14 residues. Between the trimmed V and J ends, which lost 3 bases and 8 bases, there was a span of 13 bases. Full variable domain (outside the CDR3, taken from reference TRBV18 and TRBJ1-4): NAGVMQNPRHLVRRRGQEARLRCSPMKGHSHVYWYRQLPEEGLKFMVYLQKENIIDESGMPKERFSAEFPKEGPSILRIQQVVRGDSAAYFCASSPFPQAEKLFFGSGTQLSVL.